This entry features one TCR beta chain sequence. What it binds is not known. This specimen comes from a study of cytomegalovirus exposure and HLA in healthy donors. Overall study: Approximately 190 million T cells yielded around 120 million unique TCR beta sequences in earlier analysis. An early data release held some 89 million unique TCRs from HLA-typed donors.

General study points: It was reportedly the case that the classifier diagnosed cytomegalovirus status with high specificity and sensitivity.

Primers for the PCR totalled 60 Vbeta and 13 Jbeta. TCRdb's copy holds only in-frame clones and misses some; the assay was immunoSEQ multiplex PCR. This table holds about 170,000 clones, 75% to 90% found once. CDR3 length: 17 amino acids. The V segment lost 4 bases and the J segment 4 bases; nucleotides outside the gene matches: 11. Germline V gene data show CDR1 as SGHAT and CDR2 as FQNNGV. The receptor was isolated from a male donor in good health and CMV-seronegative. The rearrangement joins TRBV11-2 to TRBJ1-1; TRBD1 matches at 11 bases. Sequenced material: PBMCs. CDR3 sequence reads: CASSSRGQGVGITEAFF. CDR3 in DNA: TGTGCCAGCAGCTCTAGGGGACAGGGGGTCGGGATCACTGAAGCTTTCTTT.